Below, one T cell receptor beta chain is given with its context. Its antigen is unidentified. Germline and junction disagree at one end, which may indicate a read error. The entry originates in a study of T-cell reconstitution after alpha-beta-depleted transplantation in children. Study-level results: There were reportedly several hundred expanded graft clones from which alpha-beta T cells came about two months after transplant. Once a year had passed after transplant, T-cell counts and diversity came mostly from newly produced T cells. From surviving recipient T cells and thymic progenitors came the high day-60 TCRbeta diversity observed in some patients.

Unique molecular identifiers were incorporated when the TCRbeta library was constructed. TCRdb analysed the PCR reads with MiXCR anew, one entry per CDR3 protein. The table has about 640,000 distinct CDR3 sequences, around 13% seen once. The sample was PBMCs, mostly from graft donor cells, taken 360 days after TCRalphabeta/CD19-depleted stem cell transplant. The receptor comes from a male patient younger than 18 who had a stem cell transplant for acute myeloid leukemia, so the T cells may come from the graft donor.

CDR3 region: CSASRLAGGPNEQVF. In DNA, the CDR3 is TGCAGTGCTAGTCGACTAGCGGGAGGGCCAAATGAGCAGGTCTTC. This chain joins TRBV20-1 and TRBJ2-1; 14 bases are shared with TRBD2. Germline V CDR1 and CDR2: DFQATT, SNEGSKA (reference sequence). CDR3 size: 15 residues.